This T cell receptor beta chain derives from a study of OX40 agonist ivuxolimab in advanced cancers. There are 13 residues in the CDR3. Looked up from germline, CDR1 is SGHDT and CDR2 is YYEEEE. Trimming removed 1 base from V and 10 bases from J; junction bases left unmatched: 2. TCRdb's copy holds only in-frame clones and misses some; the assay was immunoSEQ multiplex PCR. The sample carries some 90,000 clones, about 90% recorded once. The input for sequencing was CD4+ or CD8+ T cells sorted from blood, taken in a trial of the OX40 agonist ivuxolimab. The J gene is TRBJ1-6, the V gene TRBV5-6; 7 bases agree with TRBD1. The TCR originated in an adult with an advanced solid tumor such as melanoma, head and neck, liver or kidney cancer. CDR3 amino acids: CASSLSRGSPLHF. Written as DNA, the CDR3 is TGTGCCAGCAGCTTGAGCAGGGGGTCACCCCTCCACTTT.